This passage covers 17 T cell receptor beta chains from one sample sequenced in a study of cytomegalovirus exposure and HLA in healthy donors. A multiplex PCR was run with 60 Vbeta primers and 13 Jbeta primers. The repertoire was sequenced with immunoSEQ multiplex PCR; TCRdb's copy has only in-frame clones and lacks some. Among 140,000 to 150,000 clones listed, around four fifths were seen once. The sequenced material came from PBMCs. The receptors come from a boy between 2 and 15 years old in good health and CMV-seronegative.

The chain employs TRBV15 and TRBJ1-2; D is possibly TRBD1 (5 bases). V gave up 0 bases and J gave up 2 bases, with 13 bases separating them. The CDR3 length is 16 residues. CDR1 LNHNV and CDR2 YYDKDF come from the germline V gene (reference sequence). The CDR3 region is CATSRDGWGENYGYTF. CDR3 DNA: TGTGCCACCAGCAGAGATGGGTGGGGGGAAAACTATGGCTACACCTTC.

This rearrangement joins TRBV10-3 to TRBJ2-3, with a tentative D call TRBD2 (6 bases). Between the trimmed V and J ends, which lost 3 bases and 0 bases, there was a span of 16 bases. CDR1 is ENHRY and CDR2 is SYGVKD in the germline V gene. The CDR3 contains 17 residues. The chain's CDR3 is CAISDVPAGPSTDTQYF. Written as DNA, the CDR3 is TGTGCCATCAGTGATGTACCGGCGGGACCTAGCACAGATACGCAGTATTTT.

This chain connects TRBV6-4 to TRBJ2-2; D gene uncertain. The germline gives CDR1 MRHNA, CDR2 SNTAGT. The length of the CDR3 is 14 residues. V shed 5 bases and J shed 4 bases, with 11 bases lying between them. The CDR3: CASSPFSITGELFF. The CDR3 DNA is TGTGCCAGCAGTCCCTTTAGTATCACCGGGGAGCTGTTTTTT.

The V call is TRBV6-5, the J call TRBJ1-1, with 7 bases fitting TRBD1. Per the germline V gene, CDR1 is MNHEY and CDR2 is SVGAGI. CDR3 length equals 14 residues. The V and J ends lost 2 bases and 0 bases, in that order; junction bases with no gene match: 0. The CDR3: CASSYTGVNTEAFF. The CDR3 nucleotides are TGTGCCAGCAGTTACACAGGGGTGAACACTGAAGCTTTCTTT.

The chain carries TRBV28 and TRBJ2-7; D gene ambiguous. CDR3 length equals 12 residues. With 2 bases removed from V and 2 bases from J, the gap between germline ends came to 4 bases. CDR1 and CDR2 from the germline V gene are MDHEN and SYDVKM. The CDR3 nucleotides read TGTGCCAGCAGTTTACAGACCTACGAGCAGTACTTC. Translation gives CASSLQTYEQYF.

The chain joins TRBV4-3 to TRBJ2-5; TRBD1 agrees at 8 bases. The CDR3 consists of 15 residues. Trimming took 0 bases from V and 5 from J; bases not matched to a gene: 5. Per the germline V gene, CDR1 is LGHNA and CDR2 is YSLEER. The CDR3 coding sequence is TGCGCCAGCAGCCAAGATCCTCAGGGGGCGGAGACCCAGTACTTC. Protein sequence: CASSQDPQGAETQYF.

The chain links TRBV6-1 to TRBJ2-7; D unresolved. Trimming removed 2 bases from V and 3 bases from J, with 8 bases in between. Germline CDR1 and CDR2: MNHNS and SASEGT. This CDR3 spans 13 amino acids. CDR3 region: CASSERRNYEQYF. Here the CDR3 DNA reads TGTGCCAGCAGTGAACGGAGAAACTACGAGCAGTACTTC.

This rearrangement joins TRBV5-1 to TRBJ2-1; D is uncertain. This CDR3 region has 14 residues. Germline CDR1 SGHRS, CDR2 YFSETQ. V was shortened by 0 bases and J by 5 bases, with 9 bases between the two germline ends. In DNA, the CDR3 is TGCGCCAGCAGCTTGGTGGCGGAGAACAATGAGCAGTTCTTC. Its translation: CASSLVAENNEQFF.

The chain combines TRBV6-4 with TRBJ2-1; D is ambiguous. The CDR3 covers 13 residues. The germline V gene has CDR1 MRHNA and CDR2 SNTAGT. V lost 6 bases and J 9 bases, leaving 15 bases between the germline ends. DNA of the CDR3: TGTGCCAGCAGCGCCACCGAGGAGAGTGAGCAGTTCTTC. This gives the protein CASSATEESEQFF.

The J gene is TRBJ1-4, the V gene TRBV7-2; D uncertain. This CDR3 has 16 amino acids. Between the trimmed V and J ends, which lost 1 base and 5 bases, there was a span of 14 bases. The germline V gene encodes CDR1 SGHTA and CDR2 FQGNSA. The CDR3 DNA reads TGTGCCAGCAGCTTAGACCTGGGTGCCAGGAATGAAAAACTGTTTTTT. It encodes CASSLDLGARNEKLFF.

This chain joins TRBV6-5 and TRBJ1-1; 9 positions match TRBD1. V shed 5 bases and J 6 bases; nucleotides not matched to a gene: 10. Germline loops: CDR1 MNHEY, CDR2 SVGAGI. This CDR3 has 15 residues. CDR3 protein: CASSTTRDRVPEAFF. The CDR3, as DNA: TGTGCCAGCAGTACGACCCGGGACAGGGTTCCTGAAGCTTTCTTT.

This clone was seen a handful of times. The genes are TRBV6-5 and TRBJ1-2, with D uncertain. The CDR3 spans 14 residues. CDR1 is MNHEY and CDR2 is SVGAGI in the germline V gene. With 8 bases removed from V and 4 bases from J, the gap between germline ends came to 17 bases. This CDR3 reads CASAGGSPFYGYTF. CDR3 DNA: TGTGCCAGCGCTGGCGGTTCACCTTTCTATGGCTACACCTTC.

The chain links TRBV6-5 to TRBJ1-5, with unresolved D. The length of the CDR3 is 14 residues. Germline CDR1 reads MNHEY; CDR2 reads SVGAGI. The V gene lost 7 bases and the J gene lost 1 base, with 11 bases spanning the gap. In DNA, the CDR3 is TGTGCCAGCATAACGCGGGAGAGCAATCAGCCCCAGCATTTT. As protein: CASITRESNQPQHF.

This clone was seen only once. The chain uses TRBV9 and TRBJ2-3; 9 bases fit TRBD2. The V segment lost 4 bases and the J segment 6 bases; nucleotides outside the gene matches: 15. The length of the CDR3 is 17 residues. Per germline, CDR1 SGDLS and CDR2 YYNGEE. As DNA, the CDR3 is TGTGCCAGCAGCCCCCGGCTAGCGGGGACCTTCTGGGATACGCAGTATTTT. Its translation: CASSPRLAGTFWDTQYF.

The genes are TRBV18 and TRBJ1-1, with D hard to call. This CDR3 is 14 amino acids long. CDR1 KGHSH and CDR2 LQKENI come from the germline V gene. The V gene lost 1 base and the J gene lost 0 bases, with 6 bases spanning the gap. CDR3 loop: CASSPQSMNTEAFF. DNA of the CDR3: TGTGCCAGCTCACCACAGAGTATGAACACTGAAGCTTTCTTT.

The chain combines TRBV27 with TRBJ2-7, with TRBD2 matching over 7 bases. The CDR3 sequence is 15 residues long. V gave up 6 bases and J gave up 7 bases; unmatched junction bases: 15. Germline V gene lookup returns CDR1 MNHEY and CDR2 SMNVEV (reference sequence). The CDR3 coding sequence is TGTGCCAGCAGGCCTCCCGGACTAGGGGCGGTAGAGCAGTACTTC. Its translation: CASRPPGLGAVEQYF.

The chain carries TRBV7-9 and TRBJ1-2; D is unclear. There are 15 residues in the CDR3. V was pared by 1 base and J by 0 bases, with 9 bases between. Germline lookup yields CDR1 SEHNR and CDR2 FQNEAQ (reference sequence). CDR3 sequence reads: CASSLVQRSNYGYTF. CDR3 DNA sequence: TGTGCCAGCAGCTTAGTTCAGAGGTCTAACTATGGCTACACCTTC. Using reference TRBV7-9 and TRBJ1-2 for the parts outside the CDR3, the full variable domain is DTGVSQNPRHKITKRGQNVTFRCDPISEHNRLYWYRQTLGQGPEFLTYFQNEAQLEKSRLLSDRFSAERPKGSFSTLEIQRTEQGDSAMYLCASSLVQRSNYGYTFGSGTRLTVV.